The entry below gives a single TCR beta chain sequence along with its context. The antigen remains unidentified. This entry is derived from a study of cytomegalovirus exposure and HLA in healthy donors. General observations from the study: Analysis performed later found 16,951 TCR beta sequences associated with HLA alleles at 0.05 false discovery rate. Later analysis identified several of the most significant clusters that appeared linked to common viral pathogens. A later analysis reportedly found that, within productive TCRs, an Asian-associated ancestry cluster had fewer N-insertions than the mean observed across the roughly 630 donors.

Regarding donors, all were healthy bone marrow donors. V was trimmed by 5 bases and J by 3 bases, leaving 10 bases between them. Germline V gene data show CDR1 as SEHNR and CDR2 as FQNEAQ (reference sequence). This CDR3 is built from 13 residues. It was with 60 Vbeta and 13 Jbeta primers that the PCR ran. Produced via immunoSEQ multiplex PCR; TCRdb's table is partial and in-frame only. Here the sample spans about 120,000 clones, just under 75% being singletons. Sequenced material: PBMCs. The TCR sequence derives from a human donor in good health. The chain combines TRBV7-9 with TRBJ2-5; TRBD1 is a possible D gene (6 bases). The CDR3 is CASSKGVEETQYF. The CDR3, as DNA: TGTGCCAGCAGCAAGGGGGTAGAAGAGACCCAGTACTTC.